A single sample gave rise to the 20 T cell receptor beta chains below, sequenced in a study of blood T cell repertoires in COVID-19. The repertoire was sequenced with immunoSEQ multiplex PCR; TCRdb's copy has only in-frame clones and lacks some. The sample includes 200,000 to 250,000 clones, 86% of them seen just once. The sample taken for sequencing was peripheral blood. These receptor sequences come from a woman of 80 years or more with COVID-19, enrolled during active disease.

The V call is TRBV18, the J call TRBJ2-5, with unresolved D. Between the trimmed V and J ends, which lost 3 bases and 0 bases, there was a span of 5 bases. CDR1 is KGHSH and CDR2 is LQKENI in the germline V gene. The CDR3 has 13 amino acids. DNA for the CDR3: TGTGCCAGCTCACCTCAGAACCAAGAGACCCAGTACTTC. It codes for CASSPQNQETQYF.

This clone was recorded once. The chain uses TRBV20-1 and TRBJ1-2; D is uncertain. In germline, CDR1 is DFQATT, CDR2 SNEGSKA (reference sequence). V shed 3 bases and J shed 4 bases, with 9 bases lying between them. The CDR3 runs to 12 residues. Written as DNA, the CDR3 is TGCAGTGCTAGTGGAGAAACCTATGGCTACACCTTC. As protein: CSASGETYGYTF.

V and J are TRBV3-1 (or the pseudogene TRBV3-2) and TRBJ2-1, with D unclear. The CDR3 runs 13 residues. CDR1 is LGHDT and CDR2 is YNNKEL in the germline V gene (reference sequence). Trimming removed 4 bases from V and 5 bases from J, with 9 bases in between. CDR3 bases: TGTGCCAGCAGCCGGCCGATGGACAATGAGCAGTTCTTC. Translated: CASSRPMDNEQFF.

This clone was observed a single time. The rearrangement joins TRBV19 to TRBJ2-1, with D possibly being TRBD1 (6 bases). Trimming removed 4 bases from V and 8 bases from J, with 9 bases in between. Germline CDR1 is LNHDA and CDR2 is SQIVND (reference sequence). This CDR3 region has 12 residues. CDR3 residues: CASSNRVDEQFF. In nucleotides, the CDR3 is TGTGCCAGTAGTAACAGGGTTGATGAGCAGTTCTTC.

The chain carries TRBV12-3 or TRBV12-4 and TRBJ2-6; D might be TRBD2 (6 bases). V was clipped by 11 bases and J by 2 bases, with 10 bases between them. This CDR3 is 13 amino acids long. CDR3 in DNA: TGTGCCTCTCGGGGGACTGGGGCCAACGTCCTGACTTTC. Translating it yields CASRGTGANVLTF.

The chain recombines TRBV6-5 with TRBJ1-4, with 8 bases aligning to TRBD1. V was pared by 2 bases and J by 6 bases, with 5 bases of the junction left unmatched. The CDR3 runs to 15 residues. Germline V gene lookup returns CDR1 MNHEY and CDR2 SVGAGI. The CDR3 sequence: CASSYRQGRYEKLFF. The CDR3 nucleotides are TGTGCCAGCAGTTACCGACAGGGGCGGTATGAAAAACTGTTTTTT.

The chain couples TRBV28 to TRBJ2-5, with 7 bases identical to TRBD1. This CDR3 has 12 residues. The junction had 2 bases not matched to a gene; V was cut back by 6 bases and J by 4 bases. Looked up from germline, CDR1 is MDHEN and CDR2 is SYDVKM. As DNA, the CDR3 is TGTGCCAGCAGGACAGGGAGAGAGACCCAGTACTTC. This gives the protein CASRTGRETQYF.

This chain joins TRBV7-9 and TRBJ2-5, with 8 bases that match TRBD1. Losses at the gene ends were 5 bases for V and 5 bases for J; bases not matched to a gene: 10. The CDR3 is 15 residues long. Germline assignment: CDR1 SEHNR and CDR2 FQNEAQ (reference sequence). The CDR3 here is CASSTGTGSGETQYF. The CDR3 nucleotides are TGTGCCAGCAGCACCGGGACAGGAAGTGGGGAGACCCAGTACTTC.

V gene TRBV30 combines with J gene TRBJ1-6, with 7 positions matching TRBD1. Germline V gene data show CDR1 as GTSNPN and CDR2 as SVGIG (reference sequence). With V trimmed by 3 bases and J by 5 bases, 13 bases remained unmatched. This CDR3 has 17 residues. CDR3 protein: CAWSEQPPGQNNSPLHF. In nucleotides, the CDR3 is TGTGCCTGGAGCGAACAACCACCGGGACAGAATAATTCACCCCTCCACTTT.

V gene TRBV29-1 combines with J gene TRBJ2-7; D may be TRBD2 (5 bases). Germline assignment: CDR1 SQVTM and CDR2 ANQGSEA. The CDR3 has 14 residues. Trimming took off 0 bases at V and 3 bases at J, with 12 bases between the two ends. The CDR3 DNA follows: TGCAGCGTTGAAGATTTTAACGGGAACTACGAGCAGTACTTC. Translating gives CSVEDFNGNYEQYF.

The chain has TRBV6-4 and TRBJ1-2, with 8 bases identical to TRBD1. Germline V gives CDR1 MRHNA, CDR2 SNTAGT. The junction had 7 bases not matched to a gene; V was cut back by 5 bases and J by 8 bases. The CDR3 runs 13 residues. The CDR3 is CASSLGTGQGYTF. CDR3 bases: TGTGCCAGCAGTCTCGGGACAGGACAAGGCTACACCTTC.

The chain uses TRBV6-5 and TRBJ1-6; D gene uncertain. V lost 10 bases and J lost 0, with 7 bases in between. CDR3 length: 13 residues. Germline CDR1 and CDR2: MNHEY and SVGAGI. The DNA for the CDR3 is TGTGCCATATGTAGCTCCTATAATTCACCCCTCCACTTT. Residues: CAICSSYNSPLHF.

V usage is TRBV25-1 and J usage is TRBJ1-2, with D possibly TRBD1 on 5 matching bases. V was shortened by 3 bases and J by 4 bases, with 15 bases between the two germline ends. The CDR3 is 15 amino acids. Per germline, CDR1 MGHDK and CDR2 SYGVNS. The CDR3 is CASSDRGGLLYGYTF. The DNA of the CDR3 is TGTGCCAGCAGTGACCGGGGGGGACTCCTCTATGGCTACACCTTC.

The chain recombines TRBV2 with TRBJ2-7; D is perhaps TRBD2 (5 bases). The CDR3 runs 11 residues. Germline CDR1 reads SNHLY; CDR2 reads FYNNEI. Between the trimmed V and J ends, which lost 9 bases and 7 bases, there was a span of 13 bases. The CDR3 region is CASSLGGEQYV. In DNA, the CDR3 is TGTGCCAGTAGCCTCGGAGGAGAGCAGTACGTC.

Only one count was recorded for this clone. This rearrangement joins TRBV6-6 to TRBJ2-1; D is unresolved. Germline CDR1 reads MNHNY; CDR2 reads SVGAGI (reference sequence). The CDR3 extends over 13 amino acids. Trimming cost V 8 bases and J 2 bases, with 10 bases left between them. In DNA form, the CDR3 reads TGTGCCAGCTCGTCCTCTACCTACAATGAGCAGTTCTTC. It translates to CASSSSTYNEQFF.

The CDR3 loop is CASSYSRTGGNEQFF. For the CDR3, the DNA is TGTGCCAGCAGTTACTCGCGGACAGGGGGAAATGAGCAGTTCTTC. V gene TRBV6-5 combines with J gene TRBJ2-1, with TRBD1 matching over 10 bases. Losses at the gene ends were 0 bases for V and 7 bases for J; bases not matched to a gene: 3. CDR3 length equals 15 residues. Germline values: CDR1 MNHEY, CDR2 SVGAGI.

The chain employs TRBV25-1 and TRBJ2-4, with D possibly being TRBD1 (5 bases). Germline lookup yields CDR1 MGHDK and CDR2 SYGVNS. The CDR3 sequence is 15 residues long. V lost 9 bases and J lost 1, with 16 bases in between. The CDR3 sequence: CASTEASGAKNIQYF. CDR3 sequence (DNA): TGTGCCAGTACGGAAGCGTCAGGGGCCAAAAACATTCAGTACTTC.

This chain uses TRBV4-1 with TRBJ1-5, with unresolved D. Germline V gene lookup returns CDR1 MGHRA and CDR2 YSYEKL. This CDR3 region has 13 residues. The V end was cut by 1 base, the J end by 9 bases, with 10 bases between. Here the CDR3 reads CASSQVTAGPQHF. In nucleotides, the CDR3 is TGCGCCAGCAGCCAAGTCACGGCAGGGCCCCAGCATTTT.

This clone was observed once. The chain joins TRBV29-1 to TRBJ2-3; TRBD1 matches 9 bases. CDR3 length: 14 residues. With V trimmed by 7 bases and J by 1 base, 6 bases remained unmatched. Germline V gene lookup returns CDR1 SQVTM and CDR2 ANQGSEA. In DNA, the CDR3 is TGCAGCGGTGGGACAGGGTTGGGCACAGATACGCAGTATTTT. Encoded protein: CSGGTGLGTDTQYF.

This chain uses TRBV7-9 with TRBJ1-6, with a tentative D call TRBD1 (6 bases). The CDR3 consists of 15 residues. CDR1 and CDR2 (germline): SEHNR, FQNEAQ (reference sequence). The ends were cut back, 4 bases at V and 13 bases at J, with 20 bases in the middle. The CDR3 DNA follows: TGTGCCAGCAGCTCCGCATCAGGGGAAATAGCTCCCCTCCACTTT. Its protein is CASSSASGEIAPLHF.